The 15 T cell receptor beta chains presented below share a single source sample, sequenced in a study of cytomegalovirus exposure and HLA in healthy donors. Use of 60 Vbeta and 13 Jbeta primers characterized the PCR. This table comes from immunoSEQ multiplex PCR, and its TCRdb copy is limited to in-frame clones, with some not included. The data contain 170,000 or so clones, just under 85% of them singletons. Specimen: PBMCs. The receptor source for this set is a girl aged 5-17 years in good health and CMV-seropositive.

This CDR3 is CASTLRGLAYEQYF. For the CDR3, the DNA is TGTGCCAGCACCTTAAGGGGACTTGCCTACGAGCAGTACTTC. The chain uses TRBV2 and TRBJ2-7, with a possible D match to TRBD2 (6 bases). CDR3 size: 14 residues. Germline CDR1 reads SNHLY; CDR2 reads FYNNEI. V lost 7 bases, J lost 2 bases, and 15 bases lay in between.

DNA for the CDR3: TGTGCCAGCAGCTTAGGGCCCGGGACACTCTATGGCTACACCTTC. The encoded protein is CASSLGPGTLYGYTF. The chain has TRBV7-9 and TRBJ1-2; D is perhaps TRBD1 (6 bases). The CDR3 totals 15 residues. Per the germline V gene, CDR1 is SEHNR and CDR2 is FQNEAQ (reference sequence). V lost 1 base to trimming and J lost 4 bases, with 13 bases between them. Drawing the rest from reference TRBV7-9 and TRBJ1-2, the complete variable domain is DTGVSQNPRHKITKRGQNVTFRCDPISEHNRLYWYRQTLGQGPEFLTYFQNEAQLEKSRLLSDRFSAERPKGSFSTLEIQRTEQGDSAMYLCASSLGPGTLYGYTFGSGTRLTVV.

The genes are TRBV10-1 and TRBJ2-7, with a possible D match to TRBD1 (6 bases). This CDR3 has 12 residues. Germline loops: CDR1 WNHNN, CDR2 SYGVQD (reference sequence). V lost 5 bases and J 7 bases, leaving 12 bases between the germline ends. This chain's CDR3 is CASSLGAGEQYF. The DNA for the CDR3 is TGCGCCAGCAGTCTGGGGGCTGGAGAGCAGTACTTC.

The chain couples TRBV4-1 to TRBJ1-3; D gene uncertain. V was clipped by 4 bases and J by 0 bases, with 10 bases between them. The CDR3 covers 15 residues. In germline, CDR1 is MGHRA, CDR2 YSYEKL. The CDR3: CASSPSRSSGNTIYF. CDR3 coding DNA: TGCGCCAGCAGCCCCTCTCGGAGCTCTGGAAACACCATATATTTT.

The gene calls are TRBV11-3 and TRBJ1-2, with 7 bases aligning to TRBD1. The CDR3 runs to 15 residues. Germline loops: CDR1 SGHNT, CDR2 YENEEA. The ends lost 1 base at V and 6 bases at J; junction bases unmatched: 8. The chain's CDR3 is CASSLVRDRADGYTF. The CDR3 nucleotides read TGTGCCAGCAGCTTAGTCCGGGACAGAGCTGATGGCTACACCTTC.

CDR3 nucleotides: TGTGCCAGCAGTTTACAGTGGAGCAATCAGCCCCAGCATTTT. Translating it yields CASSLQWSNQPQHF. The rearrangement uses TRBV27 and TRBJ1-5; unclear D gene. Trimming removed 2 bases from V and 1 base from J, with 6 bases in between. CDR1 is MNHEY and CDR2 is SMNVEV in the germline V gene (reference sequence). The CDR3 extends over 14 amino acids.

The rearrangement joins TRBV15 to TRBJ2-7; TRBD1 aligns across 9 bases. The trim removed 8 bases at V and 6 bases at J, leaving 8 bases unmatched. The CDR3 is 13 residues long. Per germline, CDR1 LNHNV and CDR2 YYDKDF (reference sequence). CDR3 protein: CATSGTGNGEQYF. The CDR3 DNA is TGTGCCACCTCCGGGACAGGGAATGGCGAGCAGTACTTC.

The DNA for the CDR3 is TGTGCCACCAGCAGTCAGGGCAGCTACACCTTC. This sequence encodes CATSSQGSYTF. The chain combines TRBV15 with TRBJ1-2; D possibly corresponds to TRBD1 (5 bases). The CDR3 length is 11 residues. Trimming left V 3 bases short and J 9 bases short, with 8 bases between. CDR1 and CDR2 from the germline V gene are LNHNV and YYDKDF (reference sequence).

V is TRBV14 and J is TRBJ2-3; D may be TRBD1 (6 bases). V dropped 5 bases and J dropped 8 bases, with 20 bases sitting between them. From germline, CDR1 is SGHDN and CDR2 FVKESK. The CDR3 extends over 15 amino acids. CDR3 amino acids: CASSSRGPLVRTQYF. CDR3 DNA: TGTGCCAGCAGCTCCAGGGGCCCCCTCGTCCGTACGCAGTATTTT. The full variable domain, completed using reference TRBV14 and TRBJ2-3, is EAGVTQFPSHSVIEKGQTVTLRCDPISGHDNLYWYRRVMGKEIKFLLHFVKESKQDESGMPNNRFLAERTGGTYSTLKVQPAELEDSGVYFCASSSRGPLVRTQYFGPGTRLTVL.

The V gene is TRBV6-1, the J gene TRBJ1-2; D not certain. The CDR3 loop spans 13 amino acids. From germline, CDR1 is MNHNS and CDR2 SASEGT. V lost 1 base and J 4 bases, leaving 7 bases between the germline ends. CDR3 in DNA: TGTGCCAGCAGTGAAGGCGCCTTCTATGGCTACACCTTC. It encodes CASSEGAFYGYTF.

This rearrangement joins TRBV7-8 to TRBJ2-2; 14 bases are a match to TRBD2. V was clipped by 4 bases and J by 4 bases; unmatched bases: 14. The length of the CDR3 is 20 residues. CDR1 SGHVS and CDR2 FQNEAQ come from the germline V gene. The CDR3 DNA follows: TGTGCCAGCAGCTCACCCGGACTAGCGGGGGGATCCCCGACCACCGGGGAGCTGTTTTTT. This translates into CASSSPGLAGGSPTTGELFF.

V usage is TRBV5-6 and J usage is TRBJ2-7; 7 nucleotides agree with TRBD2. The ends lost 4 bases at V and 4 bases at J; junction bases unmatched: 14. Germline V lookup: CDR1 SGHDT, CDR2 YYEEEE. This CDR3 contains 16 residues. This chain's CDR3 is CASSLGGRARGYEQYF. Written as DNA, the CDR3 is TGTGCCAGCAGCCTCGGGGGGAGGGCCCGGGGATACGAGCAGTACTTC. The whole variable domain, filled in from reference TRBV5-6 and TRBJ2-7, reads DAGVTQSPTHLIKTRGQQVTLRCSPKSGHDTVSWYQQALGQGPQFIFQYYEEEERQRGNFPDRFSGHQFPNYSSELNVNALLLGDSALYLCASSLGGRARGYEQYFGPGTRLTVT.

This chain joins TRBV11-2 and TRBJ2-7; a possible D gene is TRBD2 (6 bases). This CDR3 is 15 amino acids long. The V and J ends lost 5 bases and 5 bases respectively, with 19 bases between them. CDR1 is SGHAT, CDR2 FQNNGV, per germline. Here the CDR3 reads CASSEGTHRRDEQYF. CDR3 coding DNA: TGTGCCAGCAGCGAAGGGACTCACCGTCGCGACGAGCAGTACTTC. Full variable domain (rest looked up from reference TRBV11-2 and TRBJ2-7): EAGVAQSPRYKIIEKRQSVAFWCNPISGHATLYWYQQILGQGPKLLIQFQNNGVVDDSQLPKDRFSAERLKGVDSTLKIQPAKLEDSAVYLCASSEGTHRRDEQYFGPGTRLTVT.

The CDR3 loop is CASSLSPGKGETQYF. In DNA, the CDR3 is TGTGCCAGCAGCTTATCTCCAGGGAAAGGAGAGACCCAGTACTTC. The chain combines TRBV7-9 with TRBJ2-5; perhaps TRBD1 as D (5 bases). The CDR3 consists of 15 residues. The V gene's germline CDR1 is SEHNR and CDR2 FQNEAQ (reference sequence). Trimming cost V 2 bases and J 4 bases, with 14 bases left between them. The full variable domain, its missing parts supplied by reference TRBV7-9 and TRBJ2-5, is DTGVSQNPRHKITKRGQNVTFRCDPISEHNRLYWYRQTLGQGPEFLTYFQNEAQLEKSRLLSDRFSAERPKGSFSTLEIQRTEQGDSAMYLCASSLSPGKGETQYFGPGTRLLVL.

This sequence joins TRBV23-1 and TRBJ1-2; D may be TRBD1 (6 bases). TRBV23-1 is placed among ORFs of uncertain function. This CDR3 has 18 amino acids. The V and J ends lost 2 bases and 3 bases respectively, with 22 bases between them. The CDR3 nucleotides are TGCGCCAGCAGTCAACCAGGGGAGGGGGGGGAAACGGACTATGGCTACACCTTC. Its translation: CASSQPGEGGETDYGYTF.